This T cell receptor beta chain comes out of a study of CD8+CD57+ T cells in acquired aplastic anemia. Background on the study: Isolated CD4+ and CD8+ cells, once sorted, yielded DNA averaging around 3.3 ug. Whole-study results and caveats: Some 29 CD8+ CDR3 sequences were shared between patients and controls.

Genomic DNA, the template, was used for profiling of the TCR beta VDJ and CDR3. TCRdb re-analysed the reads in MiXCR, keeping a single row per CDR3 protein. Of approximately 80,000 distinct CDR3 sequences listed, under 80% are singletons. CD8+CD57+ cell expansion, shown by flow cytometry, had occurred in the patients selected for sequencing. Trimming took off 4 bases at V and 6 bases at J, with 16 bases between the two ends. Germline-derived CDR1 and CDR2 are SGHTS and YDEGEE. CDR3 length equals 15 residues. About this clonotype itself: Its antigen is as yet unknown.

Sequenced: sorted CD4+, CD8+, or CD8+CD57+ T cells (not recorded which) from PBMCs. This TCR was sampled from a human donor with aplastic anemia. This chain connects TRBV5-8 to TRBJ1-4, with D possibly matching TRBD1 (6 bases). CDR3 DNA: TGTGCCAGCAGCCTGGGGGGCCGGGCAGATGAAAAACTGTTTTTT. It is translated as CASSLGGRADEKLFF.